Following are 28 T cell receptor beta chains from one sample sequenced in a study of cytomegalovirus exposure and HLA in healthy donors. Method: immunoSEQ multiplex PCR; TCRdb's copy keeps in-frame clones and lacks some. The top ten hold approximately 1.4% of the sample, which has about 140,000 clones, 84% seen once. Sequenced material: PBMCs. These receptors all come from a woman in her 30s in good health and CMV-seronegative.

This chain connects TRBV6-6 to TRBJ2-2, with D perhaps matching TRBD1 (6 bases). Germline CDR1 MNHNY, CDR2 SVGAGI (reference sequence). The V and J ends lost 2 bases and 1 base respectively, with 11 bases between them. This CDR3 has 16 amino acids. CDR3 amino acids: CASSYTTGMNTGELFF. In DNA form, the CDR3 reads TGTGCCAGCAGTTACACAACAGGGATGAACACCGGGGAGCTGTTTTTT.

The rearrangement uses TRBV27 and TRBJ1-3; no reliable D call. The CDR3 consists of 16 residues. The V gene lost 2 bases and the J gene lost 1 base, with 12 bases spanning the gap. CDR1 MNHEY and CDR2 SMNVEV come from the germline V gene (reference sequence). Here the CDR3 reads CASSLGSGGSGNTIYF. CDR3 in DNA: TGTGCCAGCAGTTTAGGCAGTGGCGGGTCTGGAAACACCATATATTTT.

The chain employs TRBV6-5 and TRBJ1-5; a possible D gene is TRBD1 (6 bases). The CDR3 is made up of 13 amino acids. Germline V CDR1 and CDR2: MNHEY, SVGAGI. V shed 5 bases and J shed 4 bases, with 9 bases lying between them. The CDR3 nucleotides read TGTGCCAGCAGTCAGGACAGAAATCAGCCCCAGCATTTT. Protein sequence: CASSQDRNQPQHF.

V and J are TRBV4-2 and TRBJ2-7, with D possibly being TRBD1 (6 bases). Per germline, CDR1 LGHNA and CDR2 YNFKEQ. The CDR3 has 16 amino acids. Trimming took 0 bases from V and 4 from J, leaving 16 bases between them. The CDR3 DNA follows: TGTGCCAGCAGCCAAGATTCCAGGGGTGGGGGTTACGAGCAGTACTTC. It specifies CASSQDSRGGGYEQYF.

This sequence joins TRBV11-2 and TRBJ2-7; 10 bases match TRBD1. The V gene end was trimmed by 1 base and the J gene end by 5 bases; junction bases not matched to a gene: 8. Germline loops: CDR1 SGHAT, CDR2 FQNNGV. This CDR3 contains 16 residues. CDR3 protein: CASSLVWWDRGNEQYF. For the CDR3, the DNA is TGTGCCAGCAGCTTAGTCTGGTGGGACAGGGGCAACGAGCAGTACTTC.

This clone was counted only a few times. CDR3 sequence: CASSLSGGTYEQYF. DNA of the CDR3: TGTGCCAGCAGCTTGAGCGGGGGAACCTACGAGCAGTACTTC. V usage is TRBV7-6 and J usage is TRBJ2-7; 8 bases match TRBD2. The CDR3 has 14 residues. CDR1 SGHVS and CDR2 FNYEAQ come from the germline V gene. Germline trimming cut 3 bases from V and 2 bases from J; bases unmatched to any gene: 3.

The V and J genes are TRBV5-1 and TRBJ2-5, with 10 nucleotides matching TRBD1. Germline V gives CDR1 SGHRS, CDR2 YFSETQ. This CDR3 has 16 amino acids. The ends lost 0 bases at V and 5 bases at J; junction bases unmatched: 7. CDR3 DNA: TGCGCCAGCAGCTTGGAACCCCCGGGACAGGGGGAGACCCAGTACTTC. Protein: CASSLEPPGQGETQYF. Based on the CDR3 plus reference TRBV5-1 and TRBJ2-5, the full variable domain is KAGVTQTPRYLIKTRGQQVTLSCSPISGHRSVSWYQQTPGQGLQFLFEYFSETQRNKGNFPGRFSGRQFSNSRSEMNVSTLELGDSALYLCASSLEPPGQGETQYFGPGTRLLVL.

The table lists this clone with a few counts. The rearrangement joins TRBV6-5 to TRBJ2-7, with 10 nucleotides matching TRBD2. After removal of 0 bases from V and 2 bases from J, the junction contained 4 bases not matched to a gene. The CDR3 contains 16 residues. The germline gives CDR1 MNHEY, CDR2 SVGAGI. The CDR3 sequence: CASSYSLTSGAYEQYF. The CDR3 bases are TGTGCCAGCAGTTACTCCCTAACTAGCGGGGCCTACGAGCAGTACTTC.

The rearrangement uses TRBV6-1 and TRBJ1-2, with 10 positions matching TRBD1. With V trimmed by 6 bases and J by 8 bases, 9 bases remained unmatched. The CDR3 spans 14 residues. Germline V lookup: CDR1 MNHNS, CDR2 SASEGT. CDR3 nucleotide sequence: TGTGCCAGCAGCCTTAGACAGGGGGCAGGAGGCTACACCTTC. Translated, it gives CASSLRQGAGGYTF.

The chain combines TRBV11-2 with TRBJ1-1, with 7 bases that match TRBD1. This CDR3 has 16 residues. CDR1 is SGHAT, CDR2 FQNNGV, per germline. V lost 3 bases, J lost 0 bases, and 7 bases stayed unmatched. The CDR3 DNA is TGTGCCAGCAGCTTCAGGACAGGTCCGATGAACACTGAAGCTTTCTTT. Translated, it gives CASSFRTGPMNTEAFF.

J is TRBJ2-2 and V is TRBV27; tentatively, D is TRBD2 (6 bases). CDR1 and CDR2 (germline): MNHEY, SMNVEV (reference sequence). The ends were cut back, 7 bases at V and 4 bases at J, with 22 bases in the middle. The CDR3 totals 17 residues. CDR3 bases: TGTGCCAGCACCCTTATGTACGGGAGTCACTTCACCGGGGAGCTGTTTTTT. Translation: CASTLMYGSHFTGELFF.

The chain couples TRBV9 to TRBJ2-4; 7 positions match TRBD2. CDR3 length: 12 residues. Trimming took 4 bases from V and 7 from J; bases not matched to a gene: 2. Germline CDR1 reads SGDLS; CDR2 reads YYNGEE. The CDR3 is CASSPGGNIQYF. In DNA form, the CDR3 reads TGTGCCAGCAGCCCGGGGGGTAACATTCAGTACTTC.

This chain uses TRBV19 with TRBJ1-1, with D unresolved. The CDR3 is made up of 15 amino acids. CDR1 and CDR2 from the germline V gene are LNHDA and SQIVND (reference sequence). V was shortened by 1 base and J by 1 base, with 10 bases between the two germline ends. For the CDR3, the DNA is TGTGCCAGTAGTATAGTAGGCAGACAGAACACTGAAGCTTTCTTT. As protein: CASSIVGRQNTEAFF.

This chain joins TRBV19 and TRBJ2-3; 14 bases match TRBD2. The CDR3 is 18 residues long. J lost 1 base, V lost 5 bases, and 8 bases had no gene match. Germline V CDR1 and CDR2: LNHDA, SQIVND (reference sequence). For the CDR3, the DNA is TGTGCCAGTAGTTCCGGGACTAGCGGGGGTTCTGGCACAGATACGCAGTATTTT. Residues: CASSSGTSGGSGTDTQYF.

This chain connects TRBV5-1 to TRBJ2-1, with a possible D match to TRBD1 (6 bases). V was clipped by 4 bases and J by 8 bases, with 13 bases between them. The germline V gene has CDR1 SGHRS and CDR2 YFSETQ. The CDR3 has 13 residues. The CDR3 region is CASSKYREDEQFF. CDR3 DNA: TGCGCCAGCAGCAAATACAGGGAAGATGAGCAGTTCTTC.

This chain links TRBV2 with TRBJ2-2; unclear D gene. V was clipped by 5 bases and J by 6 bases, with 19 bases between them. The CDR3 has 16 residues. Germline V CDR1 and CDR2: SNHLY, FYNNEI. CDR3 sequence reads: CASSYKRRAVSGELFF. In DNA, the CDR3 is TGTGCCAGCAGTTACAAAAGGAGAGCTGTCTCCGGGGAGCTGTTTTTT.

This chain joins TRBV19 and TRBJ2-7; 7 nucleotides agree with TRBD2. Trimming removed 6 bases from V and 0 bases from J; junction bases left unmatched: 8. Germline assignment: CDR1 LNHDA and CDR2 SQIVND (reference sequence). The length of the CDR3 is 15 residues. CDR3 nucleotide sequence: TGTGCCAGTAGGGAGTTCGGGGGGAACTCCTACGAGCAGTACTTC. Its protein is CASREFGGNSYEQYF. The full variable domain, its missing parts supplied by reference TRBV19 and TRBJ2-7, is DGGITQSPKYLFRKEGQNVTLSCEQNLNHDAMYWYRQDPGQGLRLIYYSQIVNDFQKGDIAEGYSVSREKKESFPLTVTSAQKNPTAFYLCASREFGGNSYEQYFGPGTRLTVT.

This clone was recorded only once. The chain employs TRBV19 and TRBJ1-6; D perhaps matches TRBD1 (5 bases). Germline V gene lookup returns CDR1 LNHDA and CDR2 SQIVND (reference sequence). Trimming removed 3 bases at V and 8 bases at J, with 11 bases between. The CDR3 sequence is 14 residues long. DNA for the CDR3: TGTGCCAGTAGTATTTTGGGGCACGATTCACCCCTCCACTTT. Amino acid sequence: CASSILGHDSPLHF.

V usage is TRBV6-5 and J usage is TRBJ1-6, with D perhaps matching TRBD1 (6 bases). V lost 6 bases and J 13 bases, leaving 13 bases between the germline ends. This CDR3 is built from 12 residues. Germline CDR1 reads MNHEY; CDR2 reads SVGAGI. The CDR3 reads CASSSQGPPLHF. The DNA of the CDR3 is TGTGCCAGCAGCTCACAGGGCCCTCCCCTCCACTTT.

This chain joins TRBV18 and TRBJ2-5; tentative D call: TRBD2 (6 bases). Trimming removed 2 bases at V and 1 base at J, with 8 bases between. CDR3 length: 14 residues. Per the germline V gene, CDR1 is KGHSH and CDR2 is LQKENI. The DNA of the CDR3 is TGTGCCAGCTCACCAGTGGGGGGCCAAGAGACCCAGTACTTC. This gives the protein CASSPVGGQETQYF.

The rearrangement joins TRBV6-5 to TRBJ2-7; a weak D match, TRBD2 (6 bases). This CDR3 is 14 amino acids long. V shed 0 bases and J shed 3 bases, with 9 bases lying between them. CDR1 and CDR2 from the germline V gene are MNHEY and SVGAGI. The CDR3: CASSYSAGYYEQYF. CDR3 DNA: TGTGCCAGCAGTTACTCAGCGGGTTACTACGAGCAGTACTTC.

CDR3 nucleotide sequence: TGCGCCAGCAGGGATGGACAGGGGGCGAAGACCCAGTACTTC. As protein: CASRDGQGAKTQYF. The gene calls are TRBV5-1 and TRBJ2-5, with TRBD1 identical over 11 bases. The CDR3 is 14 residues long. With V trimmed by 5 bases and J by 6 bases, 6 bases remained unmatched. The V gene's germline CDR1 is SGHRS and CDR2 YFSETQ.

This sequence joins TRBV18 and TRBJ1-1; D might be TRBD1 (5 bases). The CDR3 is 14 amino acids. Germline values: CDR1 KGHSH, CDR2 LQKENI. With 3 bases removed from V and 1 base from J, the gap between germline ends came to 9 bases. The CDR3 reads CASSPTETNTEAFF. CDR3 DNA sequence: TGTGCCAGCTCACCGACAGAAACGAACACTGAAGCTTTCTTT.

Note on this clone: Relative to the germline gene, one junction end is altered; a read error may explain this. This chain links TRBV6-1 with TRBJ1-6; 11 nucleotides align to TRBD1. Germline V gene data show CDR1 as MNHNS and CDR2 as SASEGT. The CDR3 is 21 residues long. CDR3 in amino acids: CACSETRDRGFRSSYNSPLHF. The CDR3 region has the DNA TGTGCCTGCAGCGAAACCCGGGACAGGGGGTTCCGGAGCTCCTATAATTCACCCCTCCACTTT.

The gene calls are TRBV4-1 and TRBJ1-2; a possible D gene is TRBD1 (5 bases). Trimming removed 2 bases from V and 6 bases from J, with 16 bases in between. The V gene's germline CDR1 is MGHRA and CDR2 YSYEKL. CDR3 length: 15 amino acids. The chain's CDR3 is CASSQIGDRRHGYTF. In nucleotides, the CDR3 is TGCGCCAGCAGCCAAATCGGTGACAGACGACATGGCTACACCTTC.

This chain links TRBV5-1 with TRBJ2-1; weak D call: TRBD1 (5 bases). Looked up from germline, CDR1 is SGHRS and CDR2 is YFSETQ. Trimming removed 0 bases from V and 1 base from J, with 11 bases in between. This CDR3 is 16 amino acids long. In nucleotides, the CDR3 is TGCGCCAGCAGCTTGGTCGCAGGGTTTTCCTACAATGAGCAGTTCTTC. Protein: CASSLVAGFSYNEQFF.

V usage is TRBV11-2 and J usage is TRBJ2-7, with D maybe TRBD1 (6 bases). V was clipped by 3 bases and J by 1 base, with 10 bases between them. CDR1 SGHAT and CDR2 FQNNGV come from the germline V gene. This CDR3 contains 14 residues. The CDR3 spells CASSFRDNSYEQYF. CDR3 in DNA: TGTGCCAGCAGCTTCCGGGACAATTCCTACGAGCAGTACTTC. Drawing the rest from reference TRBV11-2 and TRBJ2-7, the complete variable domain is EAGVAQSPRYKIIEKRQSVAFWCNPISGHATLYWYQQILGQGPKLLIQFQNNGVVDDSQLPKDRFSAERLKGVDSTLKIQPAKLEDSAVYLCASSFRDNSYEQYFGPGTRLTVT.

This chain connects TRBV7-2 to TRBJ2-5; TRBD1 matches 8 bases. Losses at the gene ends were 5 bases for V and 1 base for J; bases not matched to a gene: 9. Germline values: CDR1 SGHTA, CDR2 FQGNSA. There are 16 residues in the CDR3. The CDR3 bases are TGTGCCAGCAGCCTCGCCCAAACAGGGGGCCAAGAGACCCAGTACTTC. Protein: CASSLAQTGGQETQYF.